The entry below describes one TCR beta chain. This entry comes from a study of T-cell reconstitution after alpha-beta-depleted transplantation in children. During its preparation, the TCRbeta library received unique molecular identifiers. One entry per CDR3 protein results from TCRdb running MiXCR on the PCR reads. The table shows hundreds of thousands of distinct CDR3 sequences, with roughly 14% occurring only once. This clonotype was sampled from a girl aged 2 to 9 with congenital amegakaryocytic thrombocytopenia, due to receive a stem cell transplant. The sample was PBMCs, taken before TCRalphabeta/CD19-depleted stem cell transplant.

The CDR3 loop reads CASSLRPFRDEQFF. The CDR3 region has the DNA TGTGCCAGCAGCTTACGGCCCTTTAGGGATGAGCAGTTCTTC. V and J are TRBV7-2 and TRBJ2-1; no clear D. The V gene's germline CDR1 is SGHTA and CDR2 FQGNSA. Trimming took 2 bases from V and 8 from J, leaving 13 bases between them. The CDR3 extends over 14 amino acids.